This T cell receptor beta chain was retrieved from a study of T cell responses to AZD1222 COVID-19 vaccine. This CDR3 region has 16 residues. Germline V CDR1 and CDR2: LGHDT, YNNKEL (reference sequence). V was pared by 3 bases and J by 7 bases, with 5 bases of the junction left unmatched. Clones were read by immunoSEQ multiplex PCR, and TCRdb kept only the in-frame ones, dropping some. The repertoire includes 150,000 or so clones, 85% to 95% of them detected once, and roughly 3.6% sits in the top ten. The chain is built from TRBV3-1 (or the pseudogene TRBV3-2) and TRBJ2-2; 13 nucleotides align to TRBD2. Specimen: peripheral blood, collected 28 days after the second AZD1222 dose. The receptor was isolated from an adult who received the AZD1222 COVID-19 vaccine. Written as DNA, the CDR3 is TGTGCCAGCAGCCAGACTAGCGGGAGGAAGTACGGGGAGCTGTTTTTT. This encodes CASSQTSGRKYGELFF.